Shown below are 27 T cell receptor beta chains from a single sample sequenced in a study of a mutant IDH1 vaccine in newly diagnosed glioma. For these TCRs, the target antigens are not known. The repertoire was sequenced with immunoSEQ multiplex PCR; TCRdb's copy has only in-frame clones and lacks some. The table includes approximately 28,000 clones, around 80% detected once. Time point of the sample: week 23, last vaccination. Each dose of the vaccine consisted of 300 ug of mutant IDH1 20-mer peptide, with topical imiquimod. The material sequenced was PBMCs, taken from a glioma patient whose treatment included an IDH1 peptide vaccine. Source of these receptors: a woman between 18 and 29 years old with glioma.

The chain has TRBV19 and TRBJ1-3; D gene uncertain. This CDR3 has 13 residues. V was clipped by 8 bases and J by 0 bases, with 8 bases between them. From germline, CDR1 is LNHDA and CDR2 SQIVND (reference sequence). The CDR3 DNA sequence: TGTGCCAGTTCAGGATTCTCTGGAAACACCATATATTTT. Amino acids: CASSGFSGNTIYF.

To note about this clone: The identical CDR3 is also encoded by other nucleotide sequences in the sample. The DNA for the CDR3 is TGCGCCAGCAGCCAAGATAGGCGCGGGGTTTACAATGAGCAGTTCTTC. Translating gives CASSQDRRGVYNEQFF. The gene calls are TRBV4-3 and TRBJ2-1, with a weak D call TRBD2 (6 bases). Deletions cut 0 bases from V and 4 bases from J, with 13 bases between. CDR1 is LGHNA, CDR2 YSLEER, per germline. The CDR3 is 16 amino acids.

V is TRBV7-9 and J is TRBJ2-7; a possible D gene is TRBD1 (5 bases). The V end was cut by 8 bases, the J end by 3 bases, with 14 bases between. This CDR3 has 13 amino acids. CDR1 and CDR2 (germline): SEHNR, FQNEAQ (reference sequence). CDR3 in DNA: TGTGCCAGCTCCCCAGGGAATTACTACGAGCAGTACTTC. Translation gives CASSPGNYYEQYF.

The chain uses TRBV27 and TRBJ2-5, with a weak D call TRBD2 (6 bases). Trimming pared 6 bases from V and 4 bases from J, leaving 15 bases between. Germline V gene lookup returns CDR1 MNHEY and CDR2 SMNVEV (reference sequence). The CDR3 is 14 residues long. The CDR3 here is CASSHAGHSETQYF. For the CDR3, the DNA is TGTGCCAGCAGCCACGCGGGGCACTCAGAGACCCAGTACTTC.

This sequence joins TRBV4-3 and TRBJ1-4; tentative D call: TRBD1 (5 bases). Trimming shortened V by 3 bases and J by 4 bases, and 6 bases separated the two germline ends. Looked up from germline, CDR1 is LGHNA and CDR2 is YSLEER. This CDR3 region has 13 residues. This chain's CDR3 is CASSQGDNEKLFF. The CDR3 DNA follows: TGCGCCAGCAGCCAGGGGGATAATGAAAAACTGTTTTTT.

The J gene is TRBJ1-4, the V gene TRBV6-1; perhaps TRBD1 as D (5 bases). CDR3 length: 13 residues. Germline lookup yields CDR1 MNHNS and CDR2 SASEGT. V was cut by 6 bases and J by 8 bases, with 13 bases left in between. CDR3 in amino acids: CASSPDRGEKLFF. CDR3 sequence (DNA): TGTGCCAGCAGCCCCGACAGAGGGGAAAAACTGTTTTTT.

The rearrangement joins TRBV5-6 to TRBJ1-5; D is unclear. V was shortened by 2 bases and J by 9 bases, with 9 bases between the two germline ends. Germline V lookup: CDR1 SGHDT, CDR2 YYEEEE. CDR3 length: 12 residues. CDR3 in DNA: TGTGCCAGCAGCTTAGAAACGGGGCCCCAGCATTTT. Translated: CASSLETGPQHF.

The rearrangement uses TRBV19 and TRBJ2-5; D perhaps matches TRBD1 (5 bases). Looked up from germline, CDR1 is LNHDA and CDR2 is SQIVND (reference sequence). The CDR3 contains 14 residues. Between the trimmed V and J ends, which lost 1 base and 0 bases, there was a span of 6 bases. The CDR3 DNA is TGTGCCAGTAGTATAGCAGGGTACCAAGAGACCCAGTACTTC. Its translation: CASSIAGYQETQYF.

This chain joins TRBV7-2 and TRBJ2-3; TRBD1 matches 8 bases. V was pared by 5 bases and J by 0 bases, with 7 bases of the junction left unmatched. Germline CDR1 and CDR2: SGHTA and FQGNSA. There are 16 residues in the CDR3. The CDR3: CASSRWGQASTDTQYF. The CDR3, as DNA: TGTGCCAGCAGCAGATGGGGACAGGCGAGCACAGATACGCAGTATTTT.

In its sample, this clone was seen once. The chain links TRBV7-9 to TRBJ2-1; tentative D call: TRBD1 (5 bases). V was cut by 8 bases and J by 8 bases, with 16 bases left in between. The CDR3 runs 13 residues. Germline V gives CDR1 SEHNR, CDR2 FQNEAQ (reference sequence). The CDR3 is CASEGDVGYEQFF. The CDR3, as DNA: TGTGCCAGCGAAGGGGATGTTGGTTATGAGCAGTTCTTC.

The chain employs TRBV2 and TRBJ1-1; D remains unclear. Germline V gene sequence: CDR1 SNHLY, CDR2 FYNNEI. Deletions cut 3 bases from V and 1 base from J, with 9 bases between. The CDR3 has 14 residues. CDR3 amino acids: CASSDPRWNTEAFF. The CDR3 nucleotides read TGTGCCAGCAGTGACCCCCGTTGGAACACTGAAGCTTTCTTT.

This clone was seen more than once but under ten times. The V gene is TRBV10-3, the J gene TRBJ1-4; no definite D call. The germline gives CDR1 ENHRY, CDR2 SYGVKD. The CDR3 sequence is 16 residues long. V lost 0 bases, J lost 0 bases, and 8 bases lay in between. The CDR3 nucleotides read TGTGCCATCAGTGAGTCGTACACCGCAACTAATGAAAAACTGTTTTTT. It yields the protein CAISESYTATNEKLFF.

This chain connects TRBV7-8 to TRBJ2-5, with 10 bases matching TRBD1. Germline V gives CDR1 SGHVS, CDR2 FQNEAQ. Trimming cost V 1 base and J 5 bases; bases outside gene matches: 4. The CDR3 spans 15 residues. CDR3: CASSLVGGQGETQYF. In nucleotides, the CDR3 is TGTGCCAGCAGCTTAGTAGGGGGACAGGGGGAGACCCAGTACTTC.

The gene calls are TRBV28 and TRBJ2-7; D is possibly TRBD2 (5 bases). The V end was cut by 7 bases, the J end by 7 bases, with 11 bases between. The V gene's germline CDR1 is MDHEN and CDR2 SYDVKM. The CDR3 length is 11 residues. The CDR3 nucleotides are TGTGCCAGCACCTCGGGGTGGGAGCAGTACTTC. Protein product: CASTSGWEQYF.

Within the sample, this clone is medium-sized. The chain has TRBV27 and TRBJ1-4; 12 positions agree with TRBD1. With 6 bases clipped from V and 3 bases from J, the junction kept 11 bases outside the gene matches. The CDR3 is 18 amino acids. CDR1 is MNHEY, CDR2 SMNVEV, per germline (reference sequence). The CDR3 protein is CASRSGTGGAGSNEKLFF. DNA for the CDR3: TGTGCCAGCAGATCCGGGACAGGGGGCGCCGGCTCTAATGAAAAACTGTTTTTT.

This chain connects TRBV27 to TRBJ2-7; TRBD1 is a possible D gene (6 bases). The germline CDR1 and CDR2 sequences are MNHEY and SMNVEV (reference sequence). The ends were cut back, 7 bases at V and 3 bases at J, with 22 bases in the middle. This CDR3 contains 16 residues. CDR3 sequence: CASTPLGHRDDYEQYF. The DNA for the CDR3 is TGTGCCAGCACTCCCTTAGGACACAGGGATGACTACGAGCAGTACTTC.

The chain recombines TRBV27 with TRBJ1-4; weak D call: TRBD1 (5 bases). V was pared by 9 bases and J by 4 bases, with 15 bases between. The germline V gene encodes CDR1 MNHEY and CDR2 SMNVEV (reference sequence). The CDR3 is 14 amino acids. CDR3 sequence: CASGAGTGNEKLFF. In DNA, the CDR3 is TGTGCCAGTGGAGCCGGGACGGGTAATGAAAAACTGTTTTTT.

J is TRBJ2-7 and V is TRBV28; TRBD2 matches at 8 bases. Per the germline V gene, CDR1 is MDHEN and CDR2 is SYDVKM. This CDR3 is 14 amino acids long. Trimming removed 6 bases from V and 4 bases from J; junction bases left unmatched: 8. The CDR3 coding sequence is TGTGCCAGCAGACTGGCCAGCGGGAGTTACGAGCAGTACTTC. It is translated as CASRLASGSYEQYF. The full variable domain, its missing parts supplied by reference TRBV28 and TRBJ2-7, is DVKVTQSSRYLVKRTGEKVFLECVQDMDHENMFWYRQDPGLGLRLIYFSYDVKMKEKGDIPEGYSVSREKKERFSLILESASTNQTSMYLCASRLASGSYEQYFGPGTRLTVT.

The genes are TRBV5-1 and TRBJ1-2; 7 nucleotides line up with TRBD1. The V gene's germline CDR1 is SGHRS and CDR2 YFSETQ. This CDR3 region has 18 residues. The V segment lost 0 bases and the J segment 0 bases; nucleotides outside the gene matches: 11. The CDR3 spells CASSLVPPGGTSNYGYTF. The DNA of the CDR3 is TGCGCCAGCAGCTTGGTTCCTCCAGGGGGGACCTCTAACTATGGCTACACCTTC. Using reference TRBV5-1 and TRBJ1-2 for the parts outside the CDR3, the full variable domain is KAGVTQTPRYLIKTRGQQVTLSCSPISGHRSVSWYQQTPGQGLQFLFEYFSETQRNKGNFPGRFSGRQFSNSRSEMNVSTLELGDSALYLCASSLVPPGGTSNYGYTFGSGTRLTVV.

The V gene is TRBV28, the J gene TRBJ2-1; D perhaps matches TRBD1 (5 bases). Germline values: CDR1 MDHEN, CDR2 SYDVKM. V lost 8 bases and J lost 0, with 11 bases in between. The CDR3 runs 14 residues. The CDR3 loop reads CASHTGRSYNEQFF. For the CDR3, the DNA is TGTGCCAGCCATACAGGCCGCTCCTACAATGAGCAGTTCTTC.

The rearrangement links TRBV6-8 to TRBJ2-7; D uncertain. The CDR3 is 8 residues long. The germline V gene has CDR1 MNHGY and CDR2 SAAAGT. Written as DNA, the CDR3 is TGTGCCAGCAGTTACCCTCCTGTC. It specifies CASSYPPV.

The chain has TRBV4-3 and TRBJ1-1; 9 bases align to TRBD1. Germline lookup yields CDR1 LGHNA and CDR2 YSLEER. This CDR3 is built from 16 residues. J lost 0 bases, V lost 2 bases, and 4 bases had no gene match. The CDR3 is CASSQIQGAMNTEAFF. The CDR3 coding sequence is TGCGCCAGCAGCCAAATACAGGGGGCCATGAACACTGAAGCTTTCTTT.

The chain couples TRBV5-8 to TRBJ2-1, with D perhaps matching TRBD1 (5 bases). Trimming took 0 bases from V and 2 from J, leaving 9 bases between them. This CDR3 spans 15 amino acids. Germline CDR1 SGHTS, CDR2 YDEGEE. CDR3 DNA sequence: TGTGCCAGCAGCTTGGGGACAAATCCCTACAATGAGCAGTTCTTC. This translates into CASSLGTNPYNEQFF.

The chain combines TRBV18 with TRBJ1-4, with 7 bases fitting TRBD1. The CDR3 has 17 amino acids. The junction had 6 bases not matched to a gene; V was cut back by 2 bases and J by 0 bases. Germline CDR1 is KGHSH and CDR2 is LQKENI. CDR3 region: CASSPLRQGPTNEKLFF. The CDR3, as DNA: TGTGCCAGCTCACCATTACGACAGGGCCCAACTAATGAAAAACTGTTTTTT.

This chain links TRBV6-5 with TRBJ2-3; unclear D gene. Germline V lookup: CDR1 MNHEY, CDR2 SVGAGI. The CDR3 is 12 residues long. Trimming stripped 4 bases from V and 6 bases from J, with 8 bases between. CDR3 protein: CASSSGLDTQYF. The DNA of the CDR3 is TGTGCCAGCAGTTCCGGTTTGGATACGCAGTATTTT.

For the CDR3, the DNA is TGTGCCAGCAGCTCGACAGGGGGCGGCTCCTATGGCTACACCTTC. Residues: CASSSTGGGSYGYTF. The chain uses TRBV7-6 and TRBJ1-2; 10 bases agree with TRBD1. The CDR3 loop spans 15 amino acids. V lost 4 bases to trimming and J lost 4 bases; unmatched junction nucleotides: 6. Germline V gene sequence: CDR1 SGHVS, CDR2 FNYEAQ.

The chain links TRBV10-3 to TRBJ1-1; possibly TRBD1 for D (5 bases). The germline CDR1 and CDR2 sequences are ENHRY and SYGVKD. Trimming stripped 2 bases from V and 4 bases from J, with 8 bases between. The CDR3 spans 13 residues. Here the CDR3 reads CAISEEGRTEAFF. CDR3 coding DNA: TGTGCCATCAGTGAGGAGGGGCGCACTGAAGCTTTCTTT.